These 20 T cell receptor beta chains were sequenced from one sample in a study of OX40 agonist ivuxolimab in advanced cancers. Clones were sequenced by immunoSEQ multiplex PCR, and TCRdb holds only the in-frame ones, with some missing. The sample yields around 45,000 clones, almost 90% seen once. The sequencing used CD4+ or CD8+ T cells sorted from blood, collected in a trial of the OX40 agonist ivuxolimab. These receptors originate from an adult with an advanced solid tumor such as melanoma, head and neck, liver or kidney cancer.

The chain couples TRBV28 to TRBJ1-2, with a weak D call TRBD1 (6 bases). The V and J ends lost 6 bases and 0 bases respectively, with 14 bases between them. The CDR3 has 15 amino acids. CDR1 and CDR2 from the germline V gene are MDHEN and SYDVKM. This CDR3 reads CASSWTERSNYGYTF. The CDR3 nucleotides are TGTGCCAGCAGCTGGACAGAAAGATCTAACTATGGCTACACCTTC.

In this sample, this clone turned up once. The rearrangement links TRBV18 to TRBJ2-1; the D gene is possibly TRBD1 (5 bases). This CDR3 has 14 residues. Germline V gene lookup returns CDR1 KGHSH and CDR2 LQKENI. The V and J ends lost 5 bases and 0 bases respectively, with 8 bases between them. This CDR3 reads CASSGASSYNEQFF. The CDR3 coding sequence is TGTGCCAGCTCAGGGGCTAGCTCCTACAATGAGCAGTTCTTC.

The chain carries TRBV19 and TRBJ1-1, with TRBD1 matching over 9 bases. The CDR3 is 15 residues long. The V gene's germline CDR1 is LNHDA and CDR2 SQIVND (reference sequence). Trimming cost V 4 bases and J 2 bases; bases outside gene matches: 5. The CDR3, as DNA: TGTGCCAGTAGTAGGACGGGACAGGGAAACACTGAAGCTTTCTTT. Translated: CASSRTGQGNTEAFF.

A note on this clone: One junction end disagrees with the germline gene, perhaps due to a read error. The sample has other DNA sequences that encode this CDR3 too. The rearrangement links TRBV4-2 to TRBJ2-5; no clear D gene. Germline CDR1 LGHNA, CDR2 YNFKEQ. The CDR3 extends over 12 amino acids. The CDR3: CASSQDANSPDF. CDR3 nucleotide sequence: TGTGCCAGTAGCCAAGATGCGAACTCCCCGGACTTC.

A word on this clone: The junction departs from germline at one end; a sequencing error may be responsible. Within the sample, other DNA sequences also encode this same CDR3. This chain joins TRBV7-7 and TRBJ1-1, with D hard to call. CDR1 is SSHAT and CDR2 is FNYEAQ in the germline V gene (reference sequence). This CDR3 is built from 15 residues. This CDR3 reads CASSLLQVLNTEAFF. CDR3 DNA sequence: TGTGCTAGCAGCTTACTCCAGGTCCTGAACACTGAAGCTTTCTTT.

The gene calls are TRBV6-5 and TRBJ1-1; D remains unclear. The CDR3 runs to 15 residues. Germline V gene data show CDR1 as MNHEY and CDR2 as SVGAGI. Trimming removed 6 bases at V and 6 bases at J, with 20 bases between. The CDR3 DNA sequence: TGTGCCAGCAGCCGCCCGGTAGGATTTGGGGCTGAAGCTTTCTTT. It is translated as CASSRPVGFGAEAFF.

The chain combines TRBV28 with TRBJ2-7; D not resolved. Per the germline V gene, CDR1 is MDHEN and CDR2 is SYDVKM. V lost 8 bases, J lost 1 base, and 3 bases lay in between. The CDR3 consists of 10 residues. As DNA, the CDR3 is TGTGCCAGCCGTTCCTACGAGCAGTACTTC. The encoded protein is CASRSYEQYF.

The chain is built from TRBV10-3 and TRBJ1-1; D unclear. The CDR3 has 12 residues. V was trimmed by 6 bases and J by 1 base, leaving 6 bases between them. Germline V gene sequence: CDR1 ENHRY, CDR2 SYGVKD. The CDR3, as DNA: TGTGCCATCAGATCAGCGAACACTGAAGCTTTCTTT. Its translation: CAIRSANTEAFF.

The chain is built from TRBV7-3 and TRBJ2-1, with 7 bases that match TRBD2. The V gene end was trimmed by 5 bases and the J gene end by 8 bases; junction bases not matched to a gene: 12. Germline V gene lookup returns CDR1 SGHTA and CDR2 FQGTGA. The CDR3 spans 15 residues. As DNA, the CDR3 is TGTGCCAGCAGCCCCGGACTAGGGGTTGGTGATGAGCAGTTCTTC. It yields the protein CASSPGLGVGDEQFF. The full variable domain, its missing parts supplied by reference TRBV7-3 and TRBJ2-1, is GAGVSQTPSNKVTEKGKYVELRCDPISGHTALYWYRQSLGQGPEFLIYFQGTGAADDSGLPNDRFFAVRPEGSVSTLKIQRTERGDSAVYLCASSPGLGVGDEQFFGPGTRLTVL.

The chain joins TRBV19 to TRBJ1-5, with D possibly being TRBD1 (6 bases). Germline V lookup: CDR1 LNHDA, CDR2 SQIVND (reference sequence). The CDR3 loop spans 15 amino acids. The germline V and J ends were trimmed by 9 bases and 5 bases, with 20 bases remaining between them. CDR3 sequence (DNA): TGTGCCAGCAAGGGCCGGGACAAACGCGATCAGCCCCAGCATTTT. Translated: CASKGRDKRDQPQHF.

This sequence joins TRBV27 and TRBJ2-6; 8 positions match TRBD2. The CDR3 runs to 15 residues. V trimming: 4 bases; J trimming: 2 bases; junction bases outside the gene matches: 1. Germline V CDR1 and CDR2: MNHEY, SMNVEV (reference sequence). CDR3 in DNA: TGTGCCAGCAGTTCGCGGGGGGCTGGGGCCAACGTCCTGACTTTC. This translates into CASSSRGAGANVLTF.

The chain combines TRBV2 with TRBJ2-1, with a weak D call TRBD1 (5 bases). V shed 1 base and J shed 7 bases, with 11 bases lying between them. The CDR3 covers 14 residues. Per the germline V gene, CDR1 is SNHLY and CDR2 is FYNNEI. The CDR3 DNA follows: TGTGCCAGCAGTGAAGGGGCAGGGTGGAATGAGCAGTTCTTC. Residues: CASSEGAGWNEQFF.

The chain combines TRBV27 with TRBJ1-2; TRBD1 might be the D (6 bases). Germline V lookup: CDR1 MNHEY, CDR2 SMNVEV (reference sequence). Trimming removed 4 bases at V and 4 bases at J, with 10 bases between. This CDR3 has 13 residues. The CDR3 loop reads CASSSQDSYGYTF. The CDR3 bases are TGTGCCAGCAGTTCCCAGGACAGCTATGGCTACACCTTC.

V usage is TRBV28 and J usage is TRBJ2-6; the D is unclear. Trimming pared 6 bases from V and 2 bases from J, leaving 5 bases between. CDR1 is MDHEN and CDR2 is SYDVKM in the germline V gene. The CDR3 has 13 residues. The CDR3 protein is CASRLTGANVLTF. CDR3 nucleotide sequence: TGTGCCAGCAGGCTAACTGGGGCCAACGTCCTGACTTTC.

The J gene is TRBJ1-1, the V gene TRBV6-5; unclear D gene. Germline CDR1 reads MNHEY; CDR2 reads SVGAGI. Trimming took off 6 bases at V and 1 base at J, with 15 bases between the two ends. CDR3 length: 15 residues. CDR3 coding DNA: TGTGCCAGCAGACGCTTTGGGCAGTCGAACACTGAAGCTTTCTTT. Amino acids: CASRRFGQSNTEAFF.

With regard to this clone: The sample contains more than one DNA sequence encoding this CDR3. The rearrangement links TRBV5-1 to TRBJ2-5; unclear D gene. V lost 0 bases and J lost 5, with 5 bases in between. In germline, CDR1 is SGHRS, CDR2 YFSETQ. The CDR3 runs 12 residues. Here the CDR3 DNA reads TGCGCCAGCAGCTTGGGTCAGGAGACCCAGTACTTC. Its protein is CASSLGQETQYF.

The chain recombines TRBV2 with TRBJ1-4; TRBD1 matches 7 bases. Germline V gene lookup returns CDR1 SNHLY and CDR2 FYNNEI. The V and J ends lost 6 bases and 3 bases, in that order; junction bases with no gene match: 4. This CDR3 is 14 amino acids long. This chain's CDR3 is CASRRQGANEKLFF. DNA of the CDR3: TGTGCCAGCAGACGACAGGGAGCTAATGAAAAACTGTTTTTT.

This clone has a single count. The same CDR3 is also encoded by other DNA sequences in this sample. V gene TRBV5-4 combines with J gene TRBJ1-1, with D possibly matching TRBD1 (5 bases). CDR1 and CDR2 (germline): SGHNT, YYREEE (reference sequence). The CDR3 spans 14 residues. V lost 1 base, J lost 0 bases, and 7 bases lay in between. Here the CDR3 DNA reads TGTGCCAGCAGCTTGCAGGGTGTGAACACTGAAGCTTTCTTT. This translates into CASSLQGVNTEAFF.

This clone was seen a handful of times. This chain joins TRBV28 and TRBJ2-3; 7 bases match TRBD2. Germline V CDR1 and CDR2: MDHEN, SYDVKM. The CDR3 length is 19 residues. V lost 7 bases and J lost 2; bases outside the gene matches: 21. The CDR3 nucleotides are TGTGCCAGCATTTCCTCGGGAGGTAGTTGGGGGGGTTACACAGATACGCAGTATTTT. Residues: CASISSGGSWGGYTDTQYF.

This clone was observed a single time. The chain combines TRBV7-2 with TRBJ1-3; D is uncertain. CDR1 is SGHTA and CDR2 is FQGNSA in the germline V gene. The CDR3 consists of 15 residues. V was clipped by 4 bases and J by 1 base, with 11 bases between them. The CDR3 sequence: CASSWAQHSGNTIYF. CDR3 nucleotides: TGTGCCAGCAGCTGGGCCCAGCATTCTGGAAACACCATATATTTT.